This T cell receptor beta chain was identified during a study of PD-1 blockade in mismatch repair-deficient tumors. Findings and limits, study-wide: Tumor-resident clones, often absent from pretreatment blood, expanded after pembrolizumab and then contracted.

Only in-frame clones appear in the TCRdb table, and some are missing; sequencing was by immunoSEQ multiplex PCR. In the table there are 9,000 to 10,000 clones, 85% to 95% of which are singletons. V was cut by 2 bases and J by 4 bases, with 8 bases left in between. CDR1 is SEHNR, CDR2 FQNEAQ, per germline (reference sequence). This CDR3 has 13 amino acids. To note about this clone: Its specificity is unknown.

The sample's time point: 10-day in vitro stimulation with candidate neoantigen peptide 3. All patients were mismatch repair deficient, assessed by either PCR or immunohistochemistry. TCR sequencing covered a few patients who responded to pembrolizumab. Seven or eight ELISpot-reactive neoantigen peptides each drove a 10-day in vitro stimulation. This chain joins TRBV7-9 and TRBJ1-1; D call uncertain. This sequence was found in an adult with mismatch repair-deficient cancer. The sample in question was cells cultured in vitro, obtained from a patient treated with pembrolizumab. CDR3 bases: TGTGCCAGCAGCTTATTTTCCGGCACTGAAGCTTTCTTT. The encoded protein is CASSLFSGTEAFF.